These 26 T cell receptor beta chains originate from one sample sequenced in a study of T cell repertoires in cytomegalovirus infection. TCRdb passed the reads through MiXCR, listing each CDR3 protein once. The table lists about 830,000 distinct CDR3 sequences, about 33% of them singletons. These receptors have no identified antigens. The sequencing here drew on cultured CD8+ T cells from PBMCs, taken from culture after CMV antigen stimulation. These receptors all stem from a human donor in good health (CMV status not recorded). Some clones in this sample may be carry-over from other donors' samples.

The V gene is TRBV27, the J gene TRBJ1-6; the match to TRBD1 covers 7 bases. Germline V lookup: CDR1 MNHEY, CDR2 SMNVEV (reference sequence). There are 12 residues in the CDR3. Trimming removed 8 bases from V and 9 bases from J; junction bases left unmatched: 4. Here the CDR3 DNA reads TGTGCCAGCCCTTACAGGGGTTCACCCCTCCACTTT. This translates into CASPYRGSPLHF.

The chain recombines TRBV5-4 with TRBJ1-2; D might be TRBD1 (6 bases). Germline CDR1 is SGHNT and CDR2 is YYREEE (reference sequence). With 7 bases removed from V and 2 bases from J, the gap between germline ends came to 21 bases. The CDR3 is 16 residues long. The CDR3 is CASAGRGVRPNYGYTF. The CDR3 DNA is TGTGCCAGCGCTGGCAGGGGAGTACGACCGAACTATGGCTACACCTTC.

This chain connects TRBV24-1 to TRBJ1-1, with a possible D match to TRBD1 (5 bases). Trimming removed 5 bases from V and 1 base from J, with 7 bases in between. CDR3 length equals 13 residues. Germline CDR1 and CDR2: KGHDR and SFDVKD. Written as DNA, the CDR3 is TGTGCCACCAGTGCAGGGTCGAACACTGAAGCTTTCTTT. This translates into CATSAGSNTEAFF.

The V gene is TRBV4-1, the J gene TRBJ1-5, with 7 bases lining up with TRBD1. Germline values: CDR1 MGHRA, CDR2 YSYEKL. This CDR3 contains 14 residues. Unmatched junction bases numbered 8, after V lost 3 bases and J lost 9 bases. The DNA for the CDR3 is TGCGCCAGCAGCCAGAGACAGGGCGCGAGGCCCCAGCATTTT. Translating it yields CASSQRQGARPQHF.

The rearrangement uses TRBV29-1 and TRBJ1-1, with a weak D call TRBD1 (5 bases). V was pared by 6 bases and J by 4 bases, with 12 bases between. Germline CDR1 SQVTM, CDR2 ANQGSEA. The CDR3 length is 12 residues. The CDR3 here is CSVLTRGTEAFF. The CDR3 region has the DNA TGCAGCGTCCTAACGAGGGGCACTGAAGCTTTCTTT.

This clonotype occurred many times. This sequence joins TRBV7-2 and TRBJ2-6, with TRBD1 identical over 7 bases. The length of the CDR3 is 21 residues. Germline-derived CDR1 and CDR2 are SGHTA and FQGNSA. The ends lost 4 bases at V and 3 bases at J; junction bases unmatched: 21. The CDR3 here is CASSSYYRGGSSNLGANVLTF. DNA for the CDR3: TGTGCCAGCAGCTCATACTACCGAGGGGGCTCCTCAAACCTTGGGGCCAACGTCCTGACTTTC.

The chain links TRBV7-9 to TRBJ2-5; the D gene could be TRBD1 or TRBD2 (5 bases each). This CDR3 is 14 amino acids long. V lost 5 bases to trimming and J lost 3 bases, with 13 bases between them. Germline V gives CDR1 SEHNR, CDR2 FQNEAQ (reference sequence). The chain's CDR3 is CASSTGPVEETQYF. The CDR3 nucleotides read TGTGCCAGCAGCACGGGACCCGTAGAAGAGACCCAGTACTTC.

This clonotype was seen only a few times. V is TRBV27 and J is TRBJ2-1, with TRBD1 as a possible D gene (5 bases). V lost 7 bases, J lost 2 bases, and 9 bases lay in between. This CDR3 comprises 13 residues. Per germline, CDR1 MNHEY and CDR2 SMNVEV (reference sequence). The CDR3 nucleotides read TGTGCCAGCATTGGCAGGGCCTACAATGAGCAGTTCTTC. Translated: CASIGRAYNEQFF.

The rearrangement uses TRBV6-1 and TRBJ2-2; maybe TRBD2 (6 bases). The germline V gene has CDR1 MNHNS and CDR2 SASEGT. V was clipped by 4 bases and J by 1 base, with 16 bases between them. This CDR3 is 17 amino acids long. The CDR3: CASSVELALLNTGELFF. CDR3 coding DNA: TGTGCCAGCAGTGTCGAACTAGCACTCCTGAACACCGGGGAGCTGTTTTTT.

This clonotype was counted only a few times. The rearrangement links TRBV28 to TRBJ2-5, with 7 bases matching TRBD1. This CDR3 is 15 amino acids long. The J segment lost 5 bases and the V segment lost 6 bases, leaving 12 bases of the junction unmatched. Looked up from germline, CDR1 is MDHEN and CDR2 is SYDVKM. CDR3 region: CASRIQGRVGETQYF. The CDR3 DNA follows: TGTGCCAGCAGAATACAGGGGAGAGTCGGCGAGACCCAGTACTTC.

The chain recombines TRBV15 with TRBJ2-7; D remains unclear. The CDR3 has 12 amino acids. CDR1 and CDR2 from the germline V gene are LNHNV and YYDKDF (reference sequence). The V end was cut by 1 base, the J end by 1 base, with 2 bases between. The CDR3: CATSRGSYEQYV. The CDR3 DNA sequence: TGTGCCACCAGCAGAGGTTCCTACGAGCAGTACGTC.

V is TRBV10-3 and J is TRBJ2-6, with TRBD1 matching 9 bases. This CDR3 has 18 residues. Looked up from germline, CDR1 is ENHRY and CDR2 is SYGVKD. V trimming: 4 bases; J trimming: 0 bases; junction bases outside the gene matches: 7. This CDR3 reads CAISGDRAASSGANVLTF. The CDR3 DNA is TGTGCCATCAGTGGGGACAGGGCGGCGAGCTCTGGGGCCAACGTCCTGACTTTC.

This clonotype was counted ten times or more. The V call is TRBV7-8, the J call TRBJ2-1; no firm D call. V lost 0 bases, J lost 6 bases, and 12 bases lay in between. The CDR3 has 15 amino acids. Per germline, CDR1 SGHVS and CDR2 FQNEAQ. CDR3 bases: TGTGCCAGCAGCTTAGCCCGAAAGAACATCAATGAGCAGTTCTTC. Protein: CASSLARKNINEQFF. Looking up the rest from reference TRBV7-8 and TRBJ2-1 gives the full variable domain: GAGVSQSPRYKVAKRGQDVALRCDPISGHVSLFWYQQALGQGPEFLTYFQNEAQLDKSGLPSDRFFAERPEGSVSTLKIQRTQQEDSAVYLCASSLARKNINEQFFGPGTRLTVL.

The chain is built from TRBV3-1 and TRBJ2-6; D unclear. Germline CDR1 reads LGHDT; CDR2 reads YNNKEL (reference sequence). V dropped 2 bases and J dropped 4 bases, with 12 bases sitting between them. The CDR3 contains 16 residues. In nucleotides, the CDR3 is TGTGCCAGCAGCCAAAGGATACAATCGGGGGCCAACGTCCTGACTTTC. This codes for CASSQRIQSGANVLTF.

The chain links TRBV5-6 to TRBJ2-3; D is unclear. V dropped 4 bases and J dropped 2 bases, with 11 bases sitting between them. The CDR3 covers 14 residues. Germline V lookup: CDR1 SGHDT, CDR2 YYEEEE. CDR3 amino acids: CASSSPLVTDTQYF. The CDR3 DNA sequence: TGTGCCAGCAGCAGTCCCCTGGTCACAGATACGCAGTATTTT.

The V call is TRBV19, the J call TRBJ2-7, with 11 bases that match TRBD1. The CDR3 sequence is 14 residues long. V dropped 6 bases and J dropped 4; count of bases not matched to a gene: 5. Germline lookup yields CDR1 LNHDA and CDR2 SQIVND (reference sequence). CDR3 sequence: CASSAGTGGYEQYV. CDR3 nucleotide sequence: TGTGCCAGTAGCGCCGGGACAGGGGGGTACGAGCAGTACGTC.

The sample holds a few counts of this clonotype. V usage is TRBV6-1 and J usage is TRBJ2-5; 7 nucleotides line up with TRBD1. Germline CDR1 MNHNS, CDR2 SASEGT. V gave up 8 bases and J gave up 2 bases; unmatched junction bases: 2. The CDR3 is 12 residues long. Written as DNA, the CDR3 is TGTGCCAGCCGGGACAGACAAGAGACCCAGTACTTC. This codes for CASRDRQETQYF.

This clonotype was seen at least ten times. This sequence joins TRBV7-2 and TRBJ2-6, with 9 bases aligning to TRBD1. The J segment lost 1 base and the V segment lost 2 bases, leaving 9 bases of the junction unmatched. CDR1 is SGHTA and CDR2 is FQGNSA in the germline V gene. The CDR3 spans 19 residues. The CDR3 spells CASSLRPGTGWSGANVLTF. CDR3 bases: TGTGCCAGCAGCTTAAGGCCTGGGACAGGGTGGTCTGGGGCCAACGTCCTGACTTTC. The whole variable domain, remainder taken from reference TRBV7-2 and TRBJ2-6, is GAGVSQSPSNKVTEKGKDVELRCDPISGHTALYWYRQSLGQGLEFLIYFQGNSAPDKSGLPSDRFSAERTGGSVSTLTIQRTQQEDSAVYLCASSLRPGTGWSGANVLTFGAGSRLTVL.

This clonotype showed up just once. This rearrangement joins TRBV10-3 to TRBJ2-1, with TRBD2 identical over 7 bases. V shed 0 bases, J shed 2 bases, and the junction held 7 bases outside the gene matches. The CDR3 extends over 17 amino acids. CDR1 ENHRY and CDR2 SYGVKD come from the germline V gene. CDR3 DNA: TGTGCCATCAGTGAGTCGGGGAGCGGGGTCACCTACAATGAGCAGTTCTTC. This codes for CAISESGSGVTYNEQFF.

The genes are TRBV6-2 or TRBV6-3 and TRBJ2-1, with TRBD2 matching over 8 bases. The CDR3 is made up of 15 amino acids. The V segment lost 6 bases and the J segment 3 bases; nucleotides outside the gene matches: 7. Germline values: CDR1 MNHEY, CDR2 SVGEGT. CDR3 DNA: TGTGCCAGCAGCCTCGGGACTAGTAACTACAATGAGCAGTTCTTC. The encoded protein is CASSLGTSNYNEQFF.

This clonotype was recorded a few times. The rearrangement joins TRBV6-1 to TRBJ1-5, with D perhaps TRBD1 (5 bases). The V end lost 8 bases, the J end lost 9 bases, and 17 bases lay between the germline ends. The CDR3 covers 13 residues. Looked up from germline, CDR1 is MNHNS and CDR2 is SASEGT. CDR3 amino acids: CASALQAFGPQHF. DNA for the CDR3: TGTGCCAGCGCCCTACAGGCGTTTGGGCCCCAGCATTTT.

The V and J genes are TRBV6-5 and TRBJ2-1; TRBD1 is a possible D gene (6 bases). The CDR3 runs 19 residues. Germline-derived CDR1 and CDR2 are MNHEY and SVGAGI. Trimming left V 6 bases short and J 0 bases short, with 24 bases between. The CDR3 DNA reads TGTGCCAGCAGACCTCCCCGACAGGCGTCCGGTCCCTCCTACAATGAGCAGTTCTTC. Protein sequence: CASRPPRQASGPSYNEQFF.

The rearrangement links TRBV28 to TRBJ1-2; D unresolved. In germline, CDR1 is MDHEN, CDR2 SYDVKM. V was clipped by 3 bases and J by 8 bases, with 10 bases between them. The CDR3 has 12 residues. In DNA form, the CDR3 reads TGTGCCAGCAGTTTTTTTATGGGAGGCTACACCTTC. It specifies CASSFFMGGYTF.

V gene TRBV6-2 or TRBV6-3 combines with J gene TRBJ2-1, with 11 positions matching TRBD1. Germline lookup yields CDR1 MNHEY and CDR2 SVGEGT. The CDR3 loop spans 15 amino acids. Trimming cost V 10 bases and J 2 bases; bases outside gene matches: 7. As DNA, the CDR3 is TGTGCCACCACAGTGGGACAGGGGGCCTACAATGAGCAGTTCTTC. As protein: CATTVGQGAYNEQFF.

This clonotype has a handful of counts. The chain recombines TRBV29-1 with TRBJ2-1, with 7 bases fitting TRBD1. V dropped 4 bases and J dropped 6; count of bases not matched to a gene: 15. CDR1 is SQVTM and CDR2 is ANQGSEA in the germline V gene. The CDR3 runs to 16 residues. CDR3 in DNA: TGCAGCGTTGCCCCGGTGACAGGGCCGACGATCAATGAGCAGTTCTTC. Its translation is CSVAPVTGPTINEQFF.

J is TRBJ1-2 and V is TRBV9; no clear D. Deletions cut 0 bases from V and 3 bases from J, with 15 bases between. The CDR3 is 16 residues long. Looked up from germline, CDR1 is SGDLS and CDR2 is YYNGEE. This CDR3 reads CASSVVSTEEYYGYTF. The CDR3 coding sequence is TGTGCCAGCAGCGTAGTCTCAACAGAGGAATACTATGGCTACACCTTC.